The next 6 T cell receptor beta chains were all read from a single sample in a study of response to subunit inactivated influenza vaccine. Using its own MiXCR run on the RT-PCR reads, TCRdb lists one record per CDR3 protein. Here the sample spans around 540,000 distinct CDR3 sequences, approximately 12% being singletons. The sample here was PBMCs from blood, taken on the day of vaccination. The source of these receptors is a man between 50 and 59 years old who received an inactivated influenza vaccine.

The chain links TRBV28 to TRBJ2-7; TRBD1 matches 7 bases. The germline V gene has CDR1 MDHEN and CDR2 SYDVKM. V lost 2 bases to trimming and J lost 1 base; unmatched junction nucleotides: 17. CDR3 size: 19 residues. CDR3 sequence: CASSLRRLDPTGRSYEQYF. The CDR3 bases are TGTGCCAGCAGTTTACGAAGGTTGGATCCGACAGGGAGATCCTACGAGCAGTACTTC.

This clonotype was counted a few times. This chain connects TRBV20-1 to TRBJ2-3; D uncertain. Germline CDR1 reads DFQATT; CDR2 reads SNEGSKA (reference sequence). The V gene lost 4 bases and the J gene lost 0 bases, with 11 bases spanning the gap. The CDR3 consists of 14 residues. CDR3 loop: CSAIEASSTDTQYF. DNA of the CDR3: TGCAGTGCTATAGAGGCGTCTAGCACAGATACGCAGTATTTT.

This clonotype was seen many times. This rearrangement joins TRBV5-5 to TRBJ2-2; weak D call: TRBD1 (6 bases). Trimming took off 4 bases at V and 3 bases at J, with 13 bases between the two ends. The CDR3 length is 15 residues. Germline CDR1 SGHKS, CDR2 YYEKEE (reference sequence). CDR3 bases: TGTGCCAGCAGCGCACCGGGACAAGACACCGGGGAGCTGTTTTTT. It translates to CASSAPGQDTGELFF.

This clonotype was observed a few times. The chain has TRBV12-3 or TRBV12-4 and TRBJ2-7; no reliable D call. The V end lost 5 bases, the J end lost 2 bases, and 25 bases lay between the germline ends. The CDR3 length is 18 residues. CDR3 sequence reads: CASSVQIPGRKITYEQYF. The CDR3, as DNA: TGTGCCAGCAGTGTACAAATTCCGGGCCGCAAGATTACCTACGAGCAGTACTTC.

This clonotype came up a few times. The J gene is TRBJ2-5, the V gene TRBV5-5; D gene ambiguous. Germline V gene lookup returns CDR1 SGHKS and CDR2 YYEKEE (reference sequence). The V and J ends lost 2 bases and 5 bases respectively, with 10 bases between them. The CDR3 length is 13 residues. CDR3 residues: CASSFGPTETQYF. In nucleotides, the CDR3 is TGTGCCAGCAGCTTTGGACCTACGGAGACCCAGTACTTC.

This clonotype was seen a few times. The rearrangement joins TRBV20-1 to TRBJ2-7; 8 bases map to TRBD1. Germline CDR1 reads DFQATT; CDR2 reads SNEGSKA (reference sequence). The CDR3 has 14 amino acids. With V trimmed by 4 bases and J by 5 bases, 10 bases remained unmatched. The CDR3 loop reads CSAIPGTGDNEQYF. The CDR3 DNA reads TGCAGTGCTATTCCCGGGACAGGTGACAACGAGCAGTACTTC.